This T cell receptor beta chain was sequenced for a study of blood T cell repertoires in COVID-19. The protocol was immunoSEQ multiplex PCR, while the TCRdb copy is restricted to in-frame clones and leaves out a portion. The table shows under 60,000 clones, with roughly 87% occurring only once. This clone has a single count. Germline lookup yields CDR1 SGDLS and CDR2 YYNGEE. The CDR3 spans 13 residues. The V segment lost 3 bases and the J segment 4 bases; nucleotides outside the gene matches: 0. V and J are TRBV9 and TRBJ1-3; TRBD1 matches at 8 bases. What was sequenced was peripheral blood. The receptor was derived from a human donor in a cohort sampled during active COVID-19. The CDR3 nucleotides are TGTGCCAGCAGCGGGACAGGGGGAAACACCATATATTTT. Encoded protein: CASSGTGGNTIYF. Using reference TRBV9 and TRBJ1-3 for the parts outside the CDR3, the full variable domain is DSGVTQTPKHLITATGQRVTLRCSPRSGDLSVYWYQQSLDQGLQFLIQYYNGEERAKGNILERFSAQQFPDLHSELNLSSLELGDSALYFCASSGTGGNTIYFGEGSWLTVV.